A selection of T cell receptor beta chains follows, all from one sample in a study of T cells in Graves' hyperthyroidism and ophthalmopathy. TCRdb independently ran MiXCR on the multiplex PCR reads; one entry per CDR3 protein. Altogether 400,000 or so distinct CDR3 sequences are present, more than 14% being singletons, with the ten largest covering less than 20%. Source material: blood. Receptors were obtained from a woman aged 25 to 39 with Graves' ophthalmopathy. CDR3s include the opening cysteine and the closing phenylalanine or tryptophan.

V	CDR3
TRBV11-2	CASSLGWGTSPLHF
TRBV7-2	CASSWTGGFEKLFF
TRBV2	CASSSQGDEAFF
TRBV6-1	CASSGQGTNYGYTF
TRBV30	CAWSVLGTRDNEQFF
TRBV7-9	CASSLGQRGSYGYTF
TRBV29-1	CSVRSQPGAWEKLFF
TRBV11-2	CASSSDRGYEQYF
TRBV4-1	CASSQDYTPGTSRYYEQYF
TRBV11-2	CASSRIGYEQYF
TRBV4-1	CASSQGDRGYTEAFF
TRBV27	CASSRWAKREYSNQPQHF
TRBV30	CAWRRSGEQYF
TRBV12-3/TRBV12-4	CASSLLQGWNTEAFF
TRBV28	CASSHGPTHYQLEKLFF
TRBV5-1	CASSSDGGLTDTQYF
TRBV2	CASSDSGNTIYF
TRBV5-5	CASSLASGAPEYF
TRBV19	CASSPQGLMNTEAFF
TRBV6-1	CASSVTSGGGNTEAFF
TRBV10-3	CAISGGRGRDRSTDTQYF
TRBV2	CASSGRDYGYTF
TRBV7-3	CASSYGDSPLHF
TRBV30	CAWSVDSQAPPGAFF
TRBV11-3	CASSQGGRTEAFF
TRBV20-1	CSARSGGAPETQYF
TRBV5-1	CASSFGGNNEQFF
TRBV20-1	CSAHSGTGREQYF
TRBV27	CATAELVNSPLHF
TRBV5-1	CASSLGQGAQAFF
TRBV6-2/TRBV6-3	CASRGIGNQPQHF
TRBV7-2	CASSFEETDTQYF
TRBV15	CATSRDFGDRTSGNTIYF
TRBV12-3/TRBV12-4	CASSFRFGNTIYF
TRBV7-3	CASSMGGGGLETQYF
TRBV6-5	CASSYSKGKHNSPLHF
TRBV20-1	CSAQPGEGEVGYEQYF
TRBV10-3	CAITPGVGVDTEAFF
TRBV20-1	CSARQGVGGNQPQHF
TRBV7-9	CASSMRTNTGELFF
TRBV5-1	CASSSPGLQRIDTQYF
TRBV27	CASSFGARGWDTEAFF
TRBV7-2	CASSLVWQGSPNYGYTF
TRBV24-1	CATSDFGRGSSYNEQFF
TRBV6-1	CASRQTGGTNQPQHF
TRBV6-1	CASRRGGTSKYDEQYF
TRBV29-1	CSVEGARNSYEQYF
TRBV4-1	CASSQEGASSYEQYF
TRBV6-5	CASSYDSTQGYF
TRBV7-7	CASSSLPLAGGPIEQFF
TRBV5-1	CASSLDGGENTIYF
TRBV7-9	CASSLGGTANQPQHF
TRBV30	CAWTGTSGGASSYNEQFF
TRBV30	CAWSKGAAILSTDTQYF
TRBV7-8	CASSFGSATNEQLFF